This T cell receptor (beta chain) was found in a study of blood T cell repertoires in COVID-19. As for the study in general: Acute and convalescent COVID-19 samples came from the United States, Italy and Spain. T cells, B-cell-depleted T cells, or PBMCs supplied cDNA or gDNA.

The repertoire was sequenced with immunoSEQ multiplex PCR; TCRdb's copy has only in-frame clones and lacks some. Among approximately 250,000 clones listed, over 75% were seen once. Ten or more counts support this clone. The germline V gene has CDR1 LNHNV and CDR2 YYDKDF (reference sequence). V dropped 1 base and J dropped 7; count of bases not matched to a gene: 8. The CDR3 consists of 17 residues. V and J are TRBV15 and TRBJ2-1, with 12 bases identical to TRBD2. Sequenced input: peripheral blood. This TCR was sampled from a human donor in a cohort sampled during active COVID-19. The CDR3 loop is CATSRVPGTSGYNEQFF. CDR3 DNA sequence: TGTGCCACCAGCAGAGTACCCGGGACTAGCGGGTATAATGAGCAGTTCTTC.